The rows below give T cell receptor beta chains drawn from one sample of a study of T cell responses to AZD1222 COVID-19 vaccine. The table came from immunoSEQ multiplex PCR; TCRdb's copy has only in-frame clones and leaves some out. The data contain some 70,000 clones, about 80% of them singletons. The source was peripheral blood, collected 28 days after the second AZD1222 dose. The receptors stem from an adult who received the AZD1222 COVID-19 vaccine. The CDR3 runs from the conserved cysteine through the conserved F or W. D genes are given only for firm matches. Not all rows give a size; the values are once, few, many and, for expanded clones, a class.

j_call v_call clone_size d_call cdr3_aa cdr3_nt
TRBJ2-5 TRBV19 . TRBD2 CASSIWTSGKETQYF TGTGCCAGTAGTATATGGACTAGCGGGAAAGAGACCCAGTACTTC
TRBJ2-7 TRBV3-1/TRBV3-2 . TRBD2 CASSQTFGGTYEQYF TGTGCCAGCAGCCAAACTTTCGGGGGGACCTACGAGCAGTACTTC
TRBJ1-4 TRBV7-9 . TRBD1 CASSPQDRVYEKLFF TGTGCCAGCAGCCCCCAGGACAGGGTCTATGAAAAACTGTTTTTT
TRBJ1-1 TRBV18 . . CASSPRGPNTEAFF TGTGCCAGCTCCCCGCGGGGGCCGAACACTGAAGCTTTCTTT
TRBJ2-3 TRBV10-1 . . CASSGQRAPTGTQYF TGCGCCAGCAGTGGGCAGAGAGCCCCTACGGGTACGCAGTATTTT
TRBJ1-2 TRBV12-1 . . CASSFAYELGYGYTF TGTGCCAGCAGCTTTGCCTATGAATTGGGGTATGGCTACACCTTC
TRBJ2-7 TRBV18 . TRBD1 CASSPRSTGSSSYEQYF TGTGCCAGCTCACCCCGATCGACAGGGTCAAGCTCCTACGAGCAGTACTTC
TRBJ2-7 TRBV4-1 . TRBD1 CASSQDAGQGALEQYF TGCGCCAGCAGCCAAGATGCCGGACAGGGGGCACTCGAGCAGTACTTC
TRBJ1-1 TRBV10-3 . . CAISESARGTEAFF TGTGCCATCAGTGAGTCTGCCCGGGGCACTGAAGCTTTCTTT
TRBJ1-1 TRBV20-1 . . CSAGEATEAFF TGCAGTGCTGGGGAGGCCACTGAAGCTTTCTTT
TRBJ1-3 TRBV21-1 . . CASSKVYSGNTIYF TGTGCCAGCAGTAAGGTTTACTCTGGAAACACCATATATTTT
TRBJ2-2 TRBV5-6 . . CASSLSGFWADTGELFF TGTGCCAGCAGCTTGTCGGGTTTCTGGGCGGACACCGGGGAGCTGTTTTTT
TRBJ2-1 TRBV7-9 . . CASSPTGLGNNEQFF TGTGCCAGCAGCCCTACGGGACTCGGGAACAATGAGCAGTTCTTC
TRBJ2-7 TRBV19 many . CASEQGYEQYF TGTGCCAGCGAACAGGGTTACGAGCAGTACTTC
TRBJ1-6 TRBV30 . . CAWSVGGSYNSPLHF TGTGCCTGGAGTGTAGGGGGGTCCTATAATTCACCCCTCCACTTT
TRBJ1-2 TRBV29-1 once TRBD1 CSVETPGQGAPDYGYTF TGCAGCGTTGAGACCCCGGGACAGGGGGCCCCAGACTATGGCTACACCTTC
TRBJ1-3 TRBV19 . . CASSLQGNPGNTIYF TGTGCCAGTAGTCTACAGGGAAATCCCGGAAACACCATATATTTT
TRBJ1-2 TRBV6-5 . TRBD1 CASRSTGGGYTF TGTGCCAGCAGGTCAACAGGGGGCGGCTACACCTTC
TRBJ2-7 TRBV14 . . CASSQDPGDLRSEQYF TGTGCCAGCAGCCAAGATCCAGGGGACTTACGCTCCGAGCAGTACTTC
TRBJ1-5 TRBV23-1 . . CASSPQNGTVHQPQHF TGCGCCAGCAGTCCTCAAAATGGTACAGTACATCAGCCCCAGCATTTT
TRBJ2-7 TRBV6-1 . . CASSDIYPRGSERPRQYF TGTGCCAGCAGTGATATTTATCCAAGGGGGTCGGAGCGTCCGCGGCAGTACTTC
TRBJ2-5 TRBV9 . TRBD2 CASSKGLEIETQYF TGTGCCAGCAGCAAGGGACTAGAAATAGAGACCCAGTACTTC
TRBJ2-1 TRBV30 . TRBD2 CAWSVTLVSGGGNEQFF TGTGCCTGGAGTGTAACCCTGGTTAGCGGGGGAGGCAATGAGCAGTTCTTC
TRBJ1-3 TRBV7-2 once TRBD1 CASSLGTRTGAGNTIYF TGTGCCAGCAGCTTAGGGACCCGGACAGGGGCGGGAAACACCATATATTTT
TRBJ2-1 TRBV12-5 . TRBD1 CASGSQGVANEQFF TGTGCTAGTGGTTCACAGGGGGTTGCCAATGAGCAGTTCTTC
TRBJ2-3 TRBV4-3 . . CASSQDTADTQYF TGCGCCAGCAGCCAAGATACAGCAGATACGCAGTATTTT
TRBJ2-2 TRBV5-1 . . CASSLVPQGNTGELFF TGCGCCAGCAGCTTGGTACCACAGGGGAACACCGGGGAGCTGTTTTTT
TRBJ1-5 TRBV6-5 once . CASSYQGGSQPQHF TGTGCCAGCAGTTACCAGGGAGGCAGTCAGCCCCAGCATTTT
TRBJ2-1 TRBV5-6 few TRBD1 CASSWDQGAYFNEQFF TGTGCCAGCAGCTGGGATCAGGGGGCTTATTTCAATGAGCAGTTCTTC
TRBJ1-4 TRBV2 . . CASSDEKLFF TGTGCCAGCAGTGACGAAAAACTGTTTTTT
TRBJ2-1 TRBV7-9 once . CASSLGGQIEQFF TGTGCCAGCAGCTTGGGGGGTCAGATTGAGCAGTTCTTC
TRBJ2-7 TRBV6-1 . . CASSEYGGMVYEQYF TGTGCCAGCAGTGAATACGGGGGTATGGTCTACGAGCAGTACTTC
TRBJ2-3 TRBV6-1 . TRBD2 CASCGVSGGSTDTQYF TGTGCCAGCTGTGGGGTAAGCGGGGGGAGCACAGATACGCAGTATTTT
TRBJ2-5 TRBV6-5 . TRBD1 CATDRGYGETQYF TGTGCCACAGACAGGGGATATGGGGAGACCCAGTACTTC
TRBJ2-1 TRBV9 . . CASSPLKAVGVYNEQFF TGTGCCAGCAGCCCCCTCAAAGCGGTGGGGGTCTACAATGAGCAGTTCTTC
TRBJ2-6 TRBV6-5 . TRBD1 CASSRTGAGANVLTF TGTGCCAGCAGTCGCACAGGGGCCGGGGCCAACGTCCTGACTTTC
TRBJ1-1 TRBV13 . TRBD1 CASSLLGDRVTEAFF TGTGCCAGCAGCTTACTAGGGGACAGGGTGACTGAAGCTTTCTTT
TRBJ2-1 TRBV3-1/TRBV3-2 few . CAFRTDEQFF TGTGCCTTCCGAACGGACGAGCAGTTCTTC
TRBJ2-1 TRBV7-2 . . CASSVDSSSYNEQFF TGTGCCAGCAGCGTGGACTCAAGCTCCTACAATGAGCAGTTCTTC
TRBJ2-7 TRBV7-9 . TRBD1 CASSGGYGQDYEQYF TGTGCCAGCAGCGGGGGATATGGACAGGACTACGAGCAGTACTTC
TRBJ2-7 TRBV4-1 . TRBD1 CASSQQPGQDSYEQYF TGCGCCAGCAGCCAGCAACCGGGACAGGACTCCTACGAGCAGTACTTC
TRBJ1-1 TRBV21-1 once . CASNNRVIWNTEAFF TGTGCCAGCAATAATAGGGTGATTTGGAACACTGAAGCTTTCTTT
TRBJ2-1 TRBV4-1 few . CASSRLGSSYNEQFF TGCGCCAGCAGTCGGTTGGGTAGCTCCTACAATGAGCAGTTCTTC
TRBJ2-7 TRBV10-1 few . CASGSSSYEQYF TGCGCCAGCGGGAGTAGCTCCTACGAGCAGTACTTC
TRBJ2-7 TRBV10-3 . TRBD1 CAIALTGQGAREQYF TGTGCCATAGCCCTAACGGGACAGGGGGCAAGGGAGCAGTACTTC
TRBJ1-5 TRBV30 . . CAWSVGTHNQPQHF TGTGCCTGGAGTGTGGGGACCCACAATCAGCCCCAGCATTTT
TRBJ2-7 TRBV10-1 . . CASSEGSGSKSYEQYF TGCGCCAGCAGTGAAGGATCCGGGTCTAAGTCCTACGAGCAGTACTTC
TRBJ1-4 TRBV7-8 few . CASSLGQARGEKLFF TGTGCCAGCAGCTTAGGACAGGCGAGGGGCGAAAAACTGTTTTTT
TRBJ1-4 TRBV5-4 few TRBD1 CASSTGTELEKLFF TGTGCCAGCAGTACCGGGACAGAACTTGAAAAACTGTTTTTT
TRBJ1-5 TRBV27 once . CASSLGMGAGQPQHF TGTGCCAGCAGTTTAGGAATGGGGGCCGGTCAGCCCCAGCATTTT
TRBJ2-2 TRBV4-2 . . CASSPPWPDTGELFF TGTGCCAGCAGCCCCCCGTGGCCCGACACCGGGGAGCTGTTTTTT
TRBJ1-1 TRBV25-1 . . CASSADSRQVSEAFF TGTGCCAGCAGTGCAGACTCCCGACAGGTTAGTGAAGCTTTCTTT